What follows are 15 T cell receptor beta chains derived from one specimen sequenced in a study of response to subunit inactivated influenza vaccine. TCRdb processed the RT-PCR reads anew with MiXCR; each CDR3 protein has one entry. The repertoire holds hundreds of thousands of distinct CDR3 sequences, over 9.5% seen once, with about an eighth in the top ten. The sequences come from PBMCs from blood, collected 45 days after vaccination. The receptors derive from a man aged 45-65 years who received an inactivated influenza vaccine.

The chain couples TRBV12-3 or TRBV12-4 to TRBJ2-2; 10 bases fit TRBD1. The V segment lost 2 bases and the J segment 6 bases; nucleotides outside the gene matches: 6. The CDR3 consists of 16 residues. CDR3 amino acids: CASSLFGTGVSGELFF. The CDR3 DNA follows: TGTGCCAGCAGTTTATTCGGGACAGGGGTCTCCGGGGAGCTGTTTTTT.

The gene calls are TRBV4-3 and TRBJ2-3, with 7 bases matching TRBD1. This CDR3 spans 17 amino acids. With 0 bases clipped from V and 1 base from J, the junction kept 7 bases outside the gene matches. CDR1 is LGHNA, CDR2 YSLEER, per germline. Here the CDR3 reads CASSQEDRATGTDTQYF. As DNA, the CDR3 is TGCGCCAGCAGCCAAGAAGACAGGGCGACTGGCACAGATACGCAGTATTTT.

The chain links TRBV29-1 to TRBJ2-7, with D perhaps being TRBD1 or TRBD2 (5 bases each). The ends were cut back, 1 base at V and 1 base at J, with 14 bases in the middle. From germline, CDR1 is SQVTM and CDR2 ANQGSEA. CDR3 length: 15 amino acids. The CDR3: CSVEGFRDGSYEQYF. The CDR3, as DNA: TGCAGCGTTGAAGGATTCCGGGACGGATCCTACGAGCAGTACTTC.

The gene calls are TRBV20-1 and TRBJ2-5; TRBD2 agrees at 12 bases. This CDR3 has 13 residues. The germline CDR1 and CDR2 sequences are DFQATT and SNEGSKA (reference sequence). V gave up 6 bases and J gave up 6 bases; unmatched junction bases: 5. The CDR3 nucleotides read TGCAGTGCCACGACTAGCGGGGGAAAGACCCAGTACTTC. Its protein product is CSATTSGGKTQYF.

The CDR3 bases are TGTGCCAGCAGCTTGGGACGGTCAGGGGGTTCGTACGAGCAGTACTTC. This codes for CASSLGRSGGSYEQYF. The chain joins TRBV5-5 to TRBJ2-7; 7 bases map to TRBD1. V trimming: 0 bases; J trimming: 4 bases; junction bases outside the gene matches: 10. Per germline, CDR1 SGHKS and CDR2 YYEKEE (reference sequence). The CDR3 is 16 amino acids.

This clonotype was observed a few times. The V call is TRBV4-3, the J call TRBJ1-2, with D perhaps matching TRBD1 (6 bases). The V end lost 0 bases, the J end lost 5 bases, and 10 bases lay between the germline ends. Per germline, CDR1 LGHNA and CDR2 YSLEER. The CDR3 length is 14 residues. DNA of the CDR3: TGCGCCAGCAGCCAAGATTATGGGACATATGGCTACACCTTC. It translates to CASSQDYGTYGYTF.

V usage is TRBV6-5 and J usage is TRBJ2-4; TRBD2 agrees at 8 bases. Germline loops: CDR1 MNHEY, CDR2 SVGAGI. V trimming: 0 bases; J trimming: 5 bases; junction bases outside the gene matches: 9. The CDR3 covers 17 residues. The CDR3 spells CASSYSGDGRGENIQYF. CDR3 nucleotides: TGTGCCAGCAGTTACTCCGGAGACGGGAGGGGAGAAAACATTCAGTACTTC.

The V and J genes are TRBV29-1 and TRBJ1-2; D possibly corresponds to TRBD1 (6 bases). Trimming took 7 bases from V and 4 from J, leaving 13 bases between them. CDR3 size: 12 residues. Per germline, CDR1 SQVTM and CDR2 ANQGSEA. This chain's CDR3 is CSASDRRYGYTF. CDR3 bases: TGCAGCGCCTCCGACAGGCGCTATGGCTACACCTTC.

This clonotype showed up many times. The V and J genes are TRBV4-1 and TRBJ1-5; D is possibly TRBD1 (6 bases). The CDR3 has 16 residues. The ends were cut back, 1 base at V and 6 bases at J, with 16 bases in the middle. The germline V gene has CDR1 MGHRA and CDR2 YSYEKL. The CDR3 region has the DNA TGCGCCAGCAGCCAAGGGTTCGGGGGCGAAGGTCAGCCCCAGCATTTT. Residues: CASSQGFGGEGQPQHF.

The table lists this clonotype with a few counts. The chain combines TRBV5-1 with TRBJ2-7; 7 bases agree with TRBD1. The CDR3 is 15 residues long. The V and J ends lost 5 bases and 3 bases, in that order; junction bases with no gene match: 11. Germline CDR1 SGHRS, CDR2 YFSETQ. CDR3 sequence: CASSWDSTPYYEQYF. CDR3 nucleotides: TGCGCCAGCAGTTGGGACAGCACCCCGTACTACGAGCAGTACTTC.

About this clonotype: This sequence may be a read error, since a much larger clone differs from it by one base. The V and J genes are TRBV29-1 and TRBJ2-1; 9 bases are a match to TRBD2. Germline loops: CDR1 SQVTM, CDR2 ANQGSEA. Trimming cost V 6 bases and J 9 bases; bases outside gene matches: 15. This CDR3 contains 15 residues. CDR3 nucleotides: TGCAGCGTCGACATTGGGACTAGCCGGGGGGGTGAGCAGTTCTTC. Amino acid sequence: CSVDIGTSRGGEQFF.

This clonotype was counted between two and nine times. This sequence joins TRBV6-1 and TRBJ2-1; no definite D call. CDR3 length: 14 residues. V gave up 5 bases and J gave up 0 bases, with 8 bases separating them. CDR1 and CDR2 (germline): MNHNS, SASEGT. The CDR3 nucleotides are TGTGCCAGCAGTAGGGCATCCTCCTACAATGAGCAGTTCTTC. Translating it yields CASSRASSYNEQFF.

The V call is TRBV29-1, the J call TRBJ2-3; D uncertain. Trimming cost V 7 bases and J 2 bases, with 10 bases left between them. Germline values: CDR1 SQVTM, CDR2 ANQGSEA. This CDR3 has 12 residues. CDR3 sequence: CSDRSDTDTQYF. For the CDR3, the DNA is TGCAGCGACCGGAGCGACACAGATACGCAGTATTTT.

V and J are TRBV20-1 and TRBJ2-1; 8 bases map to TRBD2. The CDR3 has 14 residues. CDR1 and CDR2 (germline): DFQATT, SNEGSKA (reference sequence). V lost 4 bases, J lost 10 bases, and 12 bases stayed unmatched. The CDR3 sequence is CSAKFGGAGGEQFF. The DNA for the CDR3 is TGCAGTGCTAAATTCGGGGGGGCAGGAGGGGAGCAGTTCTTC.

There are many counts of this clonotype. This chain uses TRBV29-1 with TRBJ2-7, with D possibly matching TRBD1 (6 bases). The CDR3 extends over 11 amino acids. Germline CDR1 and CDR2: SQVTM and ANQGSEA. The germline V and J ends were trimmed by 4 bases and 3 bases, with 7 bases remaining between them. CDR3 bases: TGCAGCGTTGCAGGGGTCTACGAGCAGTACTTC. Amino acid sequence: CSVAGVYEQYF.